This T cell receptor beta chain appears in the sequencing data of a study of blood T cells in healthy people across ages. Study results and caveats: TCR beta diversity tracked closely with naive T cell percentage.

A remark on this clonotype: No antigen is known for it.

Donor samples were obtained from healthy Caucasian individuals from Russia, aged 6 to 90. At least 6.5 million PBMCs were isolated per sample. It was with a sample-barcoded 5' primer and a J-beta primer mix that a second PCR of about 7 to 12 cycles was run. A template-switch adaptor containing 12 random nucleotides labeled each cDNA molecule. TCRdb independently ran MiXCR on the 5' RACE reads; one entry per CDR3 protein. The table shows about 1,500,000 distinct CDR3 sequences, with 35% to 45% occurring only once. This CDR3 has 14 amino acids. Trimming stripped 0 bases from V and 3 bases from J, with 10 bases between. Germline CDR1 is SGHDT and CDR2 is YYEEEE.

This sequence joins TRBV5-6 and TRBJ2-7; D is undetermined. This receptor was obtained from a young woman in good health. Sequencing was performed on blood. The CDR3 DNA follows: TGTGCCAGCAGCTTGGAAGGCTGGGACTACGAGCAGTACTTC. Translating it yields CASSLEGWDYEQYF.